These 7 T cell receptor beta chains share one sample of origin, sequenced in a study of circulating and synovial CD4+ cells in juvenile arthritis. Clones were sequenced by immunoSEQ multiplex PCR, and TCRdb holds only the in-frame ones, with some missing. The sample shows under 40,000 clones, around 95% of them seen only once. The material sequenced was CD4+ T cells from blood. The receptors were gathered from a human donor with juvenile idiopathic arthritis.

The chain uses TRBV5-1 and TRBJ1-2; TRBD1 matches 7 bases. The germline CDR1 and CDR2 sequences are SGHRS and YFSETQ. The length of the CDR3 is 17 residues. V lost 2 bases and J lost 0; bases outside the gene matches: 10. Written as DNA, the CDR3 is TGCGCCAGCAGCTTCAGGGACAGTAAAAAAGCTAACTATGGCTACACCTTC. This gives the protein CASSFRDSKKANYGYTF.

This clone was picked up one time. This chain's CDR3 is CASSFPGGYEQYF. The CDR3 nucleotides read TGTGCCAGCAGCTTCCCGGGAGGTTACGAGCAGTACTTC. The V and J genes are TRBV7-9 and TRBJ2-7, with 7 nucleotides matching TRBD2. The germline gives CDR1 SEHNR, CDR2 FQNEAQ (reference sequence). This CDR3 has 13 amino acids. The V and J ends lost 3 bases and 4 bases, in that order; junction bases with no gene match: 3.

A single count supports this clone. J is TRBJ2-7 and V is TRBV9; D perhaps matches TRBD1 (6 bases). Germline values: CDR1 SGDLS, CDR2 YYNGEE. V gave up 0 bases and J gave up 4 bases, with 11 bases separating them. This CDR3 has 14 residues. CDR3 protein: CASSVGTVPYEQYF. CDR3 sequence (DNA): TGTGCCAGCAGCGTAGGGACAGTCCCTTACGAGCAGTACTTC.

This chain connects TRBV25-1 to TRBJ2-1; D not resolved. V was cut by 0 bases and J by 7 bases, with 4 bases left in between. Per germline, CDR1 MGHDK and CDR2 SYGVNS. The CDR3 consists of 12 residues. As DNA, the CDR3 is TGTGCCAGCAGTGAATATGAGAATGAGCAGTTCTTC. It yields the protein CASSEYENEQFF.

The chain carries TRBV10-3 and TRBJ2-7; no reliable D call. Germline-derived CDR1 and CDR2 are ENHRY and SYGVKD. The length of the CDR3 is 13 residues. Trimming cost V 3 bases and J 1 base, with 7 bases left between them. The CDR3 coding sequence is TGTGCCATCAGTGACCAGGTGTCCTACGAGCAGTACTTC. Translating gives CAISDQVSYEQYF.

The rearrangement uses TRBV9 and TRBJ2-7; 8 bases map to TRBD1. Germline lookup yields CDR1 SGDLS and CDR2 YYNGEE. Losses at the gene ends were 3 bases for V and 4 bases for J; bases not matched to a gene: 15. CDR3 size: 17 residues. The CDR3 here is CASSAGGAGGNFYEQYF. CDR3 nucleotide sequence: TGTGCCAGCAGCGCCGGAGGTGCAGGGGGCAATTTTTACGAGCAGTACTTC.

The chain carries TRBV30 and TRBJ2-1, with 7 bases lining up with TRBD2. CDR1 is GTSNPN and CDR2 is SVGIG in the germline V gene (reference sequence). The CDR3 runs to 16 residues. V was clipped by 0 bases and J by 0 bases; unmatched bases: 5. The CDR3 DNA sequence: TGTGCCTGGAGTGTAGCGGGGCTGAGCTCCTACAATGAGCAGTTCTTC. It translates to CAWSVAGLSSYNEQFF. Combining the CDR3 with reference TRBV30 and TRBJ2-1 gives the whole variable domain SQTIHQWPATLVQPVGSPLSLECTVEGTSNPNLYWYRQAAGRGLQLLFYSVGIGQISSEVPQNLSASRPQDRQFILSSKKLLLSDSGFYLCAWSVAGLSSYNEQFFGPGTRLTVL.